Listed here is a single T cell receptor beta chain. Its antigen remains unknown. Prior to sequencing, the ViraFEST assay stimulated PBMC with viral peptide pools, which expanded the antigen-specific CD4+ T cells. Following 10 days of culture, CD4+ T cells were isolated. Nucleocapsid antibodies were negative in the vaccine recipients, who had never had SARS-CoV-2 infection. A half-medium replacement with IL-2 medium was carried out on days 3 and 7. The sample is drawn from a study of vaccination effects on CD4 cells after COVID-19. Overall study results and limits: Clones that were induced by infection or by vaccine showed marked contraction late after vaccination.

Data came from immunoSEQ multiplex PCR; TCRdb stores just in-frame clones and leaves some out. The data contain tens of thousands of clones, about 72% of them singletons. Germline CDR1 SQVTM, CDR2 ANQGSEA. Trimming shortened V by 3 bases and J by 4 bases, and 30 bases separated the two germline ends. This CDR3 comprises 19 residues. Here the sequenced sample was CD4+ T cells from PBMCs cultured with HCoV-OC43 spike peptides, taken before COVID-19 vaccination. Subset: HCoV-OC43 spike overlapping peptide pool stimulation. V gene TRBV29-1 combines with J gene TRBJ1-2; D gene uncertain. The TCR sequence derives from a human donor who received a COVID-19 vaccine. As DNA, the CDR3 is TGCAGCGTTGAGGATTTGGAGGTGTGGGGTCCCCTAGGACCCTATGGCTACACCTTC. Translating it yields CSVEDLEVWGPLGPYGYTF.